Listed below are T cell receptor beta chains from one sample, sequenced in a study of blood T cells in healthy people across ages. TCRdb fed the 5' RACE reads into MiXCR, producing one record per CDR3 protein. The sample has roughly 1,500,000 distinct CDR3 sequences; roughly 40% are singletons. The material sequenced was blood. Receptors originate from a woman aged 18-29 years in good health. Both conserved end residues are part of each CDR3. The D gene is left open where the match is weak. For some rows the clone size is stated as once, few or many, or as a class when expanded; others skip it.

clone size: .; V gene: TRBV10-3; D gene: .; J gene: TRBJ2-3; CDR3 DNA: TGTGCCAGTCAAGACTTAGATACGCAGTATTTT; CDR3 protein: CASQDLDTQYF
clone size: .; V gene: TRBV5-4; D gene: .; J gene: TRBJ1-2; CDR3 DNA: TGTGCCAGCAGCTCGGCGGAGGGGCATGCGCCCTATGGCTACACCTTC; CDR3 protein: CASSSAEGHAPYGYTF
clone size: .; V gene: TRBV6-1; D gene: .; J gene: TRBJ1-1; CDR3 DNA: TGTGCCAGCAGAAGGGGCTGGGGGGAGGACACTGAAGCTTTCTTT; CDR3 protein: CASRRGWGEDTEAFF
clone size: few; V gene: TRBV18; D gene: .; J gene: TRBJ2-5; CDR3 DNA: TGTGCCAGCTCACTCAGTACTGTTCAAGAGACCCAGTACTTC; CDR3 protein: CASSLSTVQETQYF
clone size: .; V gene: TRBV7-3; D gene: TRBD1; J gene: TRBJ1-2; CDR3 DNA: TGTGCCAGCAGCGCGACAGGGGCCGATGGTTACACCTTC; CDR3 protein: CASSATGADGYTF
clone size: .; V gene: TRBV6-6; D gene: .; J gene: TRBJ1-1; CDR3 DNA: TGTGCCAGCAGCCCCCAGGAGGCGGCTGAAGCTTTCTTT; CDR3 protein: CASSPQEAAEAFF
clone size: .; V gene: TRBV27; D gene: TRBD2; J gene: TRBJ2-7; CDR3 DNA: TGTGCCAGCAGTTCCCCGCGCGGTAGCGGGGGCTACGAGCAGTACTTC; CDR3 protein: CASSSPRGSGGYEQYF
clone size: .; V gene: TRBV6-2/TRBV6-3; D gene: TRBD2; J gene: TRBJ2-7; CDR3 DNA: TGTGCCAGCAGTACCGGGGGGGTATGGGATGAGCAGTACTTC; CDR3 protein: CASSTGGVWDEQYF
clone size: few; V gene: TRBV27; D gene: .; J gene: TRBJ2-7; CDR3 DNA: TGTGCCAGCAGTCCGCTCGCCGTGGGAGGCTCCTACGAGCAGTACTTC; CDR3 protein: CASSPLAVGGSYEQYF
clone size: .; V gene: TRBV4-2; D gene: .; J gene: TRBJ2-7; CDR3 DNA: TGTGCCAGCAGCCAACAGGACGACTACGAGCAGTACTTC; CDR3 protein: CASSQQDDYEQYF
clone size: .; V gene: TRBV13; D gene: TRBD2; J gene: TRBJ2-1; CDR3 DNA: TGTGCCAGCAGCTTAGTGGGTATAGCGGGGAGCTCCTACAATGAGCAGTTCTTC; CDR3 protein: CASSLVGIAGSSYNEQFF
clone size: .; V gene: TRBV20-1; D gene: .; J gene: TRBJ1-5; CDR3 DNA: TGCAGTGCTAGAGATCAGTCGGGGGCAGGGAACAATCAGCCCCAGCATTTT; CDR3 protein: CSARDQSGAGNNQPQHF
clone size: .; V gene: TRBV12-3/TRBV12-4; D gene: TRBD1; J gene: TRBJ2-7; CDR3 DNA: TGTGCCAGCAGAAATACAGGGGGCGGAGGATACGAGCAGTACTTC; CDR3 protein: CASRNTGGGGYEQYF
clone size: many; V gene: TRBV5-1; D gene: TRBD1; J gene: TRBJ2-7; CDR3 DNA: TGCGCCAGCAGCCAATCGACAGGGGTCTCCTACGAGCAGTACTTC; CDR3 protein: CASSQSTGVSYEQYF
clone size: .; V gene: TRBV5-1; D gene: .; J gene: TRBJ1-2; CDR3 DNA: TGCGCCAGCAGCTTAGAATCTAACTATGGCTACACCTTC; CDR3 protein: CASSLESNYGYTF
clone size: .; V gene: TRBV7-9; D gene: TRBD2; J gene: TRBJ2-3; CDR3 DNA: TGTGCCAGCAGCTCTATGGGACTAGCGGGAGGGCCCGCAGATACGCAGTATTTT; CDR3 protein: CASSSMGLAGGPADTQYF
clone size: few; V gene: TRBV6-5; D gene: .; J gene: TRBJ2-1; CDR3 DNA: TGTGCCAGCAGCCCATTGGCGGGGAAGTTCTACAATGAGCAGTTCTTC; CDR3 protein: CASSPLAGKFYNEQFF
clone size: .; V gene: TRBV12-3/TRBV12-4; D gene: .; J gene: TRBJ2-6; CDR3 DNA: TGTGCCAGCAGTTTAGAGGTCGGGGCTGGGGCCAACGTCCTGACTTTC; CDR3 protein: CASSLEVGAGANVLTF
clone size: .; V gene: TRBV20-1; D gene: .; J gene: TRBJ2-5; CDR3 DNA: TGCGGTGCTAGAGGGGGGCGATATGGGACTACAGAGACCCAGTACTTC; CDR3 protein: CGARGGRYGTTETQYF
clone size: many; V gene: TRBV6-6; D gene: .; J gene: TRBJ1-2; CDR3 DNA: TGTGCCAGCAGTAAATCAGACAATAACTATGGCTACACCTTC; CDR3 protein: CASSKSDNNYGYTF
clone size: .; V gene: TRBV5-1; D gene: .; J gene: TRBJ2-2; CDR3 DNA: TGCGCCAGCAGCTTGGAGTCAGGGGACACCGGGGAGCTGTTTTTT; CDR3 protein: CASSLESGDTGELFF
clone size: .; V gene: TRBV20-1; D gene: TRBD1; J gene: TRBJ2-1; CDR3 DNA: TGCAGTGCGCCCTCGGGGACAGGGAATTACAATGAGCAGTTCTTC; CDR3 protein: CSAPSGTGNYNEQFF
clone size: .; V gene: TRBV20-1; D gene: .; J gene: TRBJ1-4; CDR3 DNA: TGCAGTGCTTTGACCGGGACCGGAGGCGAAAAACTGTTTTTT; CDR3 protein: CSALTGTGGEKLFF
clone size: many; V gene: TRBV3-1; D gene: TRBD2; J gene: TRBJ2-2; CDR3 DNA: TGTGCCAGCGGTATGAGTCGGGGGGGCCGAACCGGGGAGCTGTTTTTT; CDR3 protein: CASGMSRGGRTGELFF
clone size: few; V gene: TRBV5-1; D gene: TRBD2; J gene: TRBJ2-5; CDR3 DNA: TGCGCCAGCAGCCAGATCTCTAGCGGGGGCTTTAGCCAAGAGACCCAGTACTTC; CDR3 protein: CASSQISSGGFSQETQYF
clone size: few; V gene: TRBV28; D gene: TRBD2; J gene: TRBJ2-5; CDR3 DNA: TGTGCCAGCAGTGTAGCGGGGGGCGAAGAGACCCAGTACTTC; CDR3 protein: CASSVAGGEETQYF
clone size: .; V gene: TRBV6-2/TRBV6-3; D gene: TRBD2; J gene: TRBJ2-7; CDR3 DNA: TGTGCCAGCAGGCCCTTTGGGACTAGCGGGAGTTACGAGCAGTACTTC; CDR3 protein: CASRPFGTSGSYEQYF
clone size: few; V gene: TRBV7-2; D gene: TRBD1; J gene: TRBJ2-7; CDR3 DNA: TGTGCCAGCAGCCCGGACCCCTGGACAGGGAGCGACGAGCAGTACTTC; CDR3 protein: CASSPDPWTGSDEQYF
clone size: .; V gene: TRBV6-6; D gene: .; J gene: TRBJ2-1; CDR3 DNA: TGTGCCAGCATCCTCGGGGGCCACAATGAGCAGTTCTTC; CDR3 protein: CASILGGHNEQFF
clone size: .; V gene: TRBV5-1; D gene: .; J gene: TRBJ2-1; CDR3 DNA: TGCGCCAGCAGCTTGCAGTGGACTGATTCCTACAATGAGCAGTTCTTC; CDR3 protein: CASSLQWTDSYNEQFF
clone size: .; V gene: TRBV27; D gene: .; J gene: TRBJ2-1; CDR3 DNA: TGTGCCAGCAGTATCGGTTCCGGGAGAACGTCCTACAATGAGCAGTTCTTC; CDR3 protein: CASSIGSGRTSYNEQFF
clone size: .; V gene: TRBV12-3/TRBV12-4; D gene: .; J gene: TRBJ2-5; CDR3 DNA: TGTGCCAGCAGTTCAAGGGACGTCGGGGGCCAAGAGACCCAGTACTTC; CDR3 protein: CASSSRDVGGQETQYF
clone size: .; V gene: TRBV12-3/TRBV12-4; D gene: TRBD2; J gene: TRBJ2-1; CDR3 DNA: TGTGCCAGCAGTCCGTATCCGCGGGAGGGCCTCAGCAATGAGCAGTTCTTC; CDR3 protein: CASSPYPREGLSNEQFF
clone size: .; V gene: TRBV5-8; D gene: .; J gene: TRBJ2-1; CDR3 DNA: TGTGCCAGCACCCCCGGGATGGTGGGGGTGGTCAATGAGCAGTTCTTC; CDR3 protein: CASTPGMVGVVNEQFF
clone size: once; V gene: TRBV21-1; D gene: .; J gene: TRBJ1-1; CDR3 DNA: TGTGCGGAGGGTTTGAACACTGAAGCTTTCTTT; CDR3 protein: CAEGLNTEAFF
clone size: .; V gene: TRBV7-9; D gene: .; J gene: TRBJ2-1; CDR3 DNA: TGTGCCAGCAGCGTCGGGACGAACTCCTACAATGAGCAGTTCTTC; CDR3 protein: CASSVGTNSYNEQFF
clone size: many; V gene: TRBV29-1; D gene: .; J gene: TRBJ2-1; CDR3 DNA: TGCAGCGTTGAAGCCCGACCCCAGTTCTTC; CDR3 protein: CSVEARPQFF
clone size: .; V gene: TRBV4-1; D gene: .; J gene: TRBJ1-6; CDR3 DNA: TGCGCCAGCAGCCAAGATCGAACAAGACGGTATAATTCACCCCTCCACTTT; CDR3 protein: CASSQDRTRRYNSPLHF
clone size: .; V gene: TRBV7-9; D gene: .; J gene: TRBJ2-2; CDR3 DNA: TGTGCCAGCAGCTTATCGACAGGATCGAACACCGGGGAGCTGTTTTTT; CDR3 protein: CASSLSTGSNTGELFF
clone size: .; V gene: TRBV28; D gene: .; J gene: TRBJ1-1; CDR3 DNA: TGTGCCAGCAGTTTACACGAGTACTACACTGAAGCTTTCTTT; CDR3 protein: CASSLHEYYTEAFF
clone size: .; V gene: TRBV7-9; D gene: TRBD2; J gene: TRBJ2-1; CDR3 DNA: TGTGCCAGCAGCTCGAACCTAGCGGGAGTAGCACGGTCCTACAATGAGCAGTTCTTC; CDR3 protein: CASSSNLAGVARSYNEQFF
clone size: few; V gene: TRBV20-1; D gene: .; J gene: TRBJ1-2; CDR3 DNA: TGCAGTGCTAGAGGACAGGTCGACTATGGCTACACCTTC; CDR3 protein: CSARGQVDYGYTF
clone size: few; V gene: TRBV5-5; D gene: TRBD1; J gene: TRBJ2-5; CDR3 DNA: TGTGCCAGCAGCTCGGGAACAGGGGTTCAAGAGACCCAGTACTTC; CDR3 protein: CASSSGTGVQETQYF
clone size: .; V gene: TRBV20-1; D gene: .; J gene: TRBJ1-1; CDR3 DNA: TGCAGCCGACAAGGACGGAGGAACACTGAAGCTTTCTTT; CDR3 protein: CSRQGRRNTEAFF
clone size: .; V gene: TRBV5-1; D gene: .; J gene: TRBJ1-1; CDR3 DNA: TGCGCCAGCAGCTTGGAAGTCCTCGGGGTGGGCACTGAAGCTTTCTTT; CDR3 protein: CASSLEVLGVGTEAFF
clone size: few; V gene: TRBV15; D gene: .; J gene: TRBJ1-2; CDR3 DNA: TGTGCCACCAGCAGAGCAGGGGCTAACTATGGCTACACCTTC; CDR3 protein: CATSRAGANYGYTF
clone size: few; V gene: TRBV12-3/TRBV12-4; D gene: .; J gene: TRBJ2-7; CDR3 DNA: TGTGCCAGCTCCAAACGCGAGTCAAGGAACGAGCAGTACTTC; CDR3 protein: CASSKRESRNEQYF
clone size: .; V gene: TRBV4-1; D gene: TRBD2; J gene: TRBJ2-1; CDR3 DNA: TGCGCCAGCAGCCAAGGGTTTAGCGGGAGTATGGATGAGCAGTTCTTC; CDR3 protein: CASSQGFSGSMDEQFF
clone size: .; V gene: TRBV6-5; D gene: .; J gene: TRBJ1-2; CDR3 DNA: TGTGCCAGCAGTTACTCGTTTACCGATGGCTACACCTTC; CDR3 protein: CASSYSFTDGYTF